This T cell receptor (beta chain) is drawn from a study of chemoradiotherapy in HPV16-positive cancers. Study-wide context: Candidate HPV-specific T-cell clones and common TCR motifs came from functional assays in a couple of HPV16-positive patients.

Samples were taken several times over chemoradiotherapy. This CDR3 comprises 14 residues. The V end was cut by 3 bases, the J end by 0 bases, with 8 bases between. CDR1 is SEHNR and CDR2 is FQNEAQ in the germline V gene (reference sequence). The study's findings and limits: Only two HPV16-positive patients supplied the functional HPV-specificity definition. Non-HPV-specific T cells did not expand in tumors during treatment, whereas candidate HPV-specific clones and E7-related motifs did.

Libraries were prepared by immunoSEQ multiplex PCR; TCRdb keeps only in-frame clonotypes and omits some of them. The table records approximately 12,000 clones, approximately 90% of them present only once. Note on this clone: Its matching antigen is unknown.

The sequence was collected from a human donor with HPV-associated anogenital cancer. The specimen was blood, collected from a patient who underwent chemoradiotherapy. The rearrangement links TRBV7-9 to TRBJ2-5, with D unresolved. The DNA for the CDR3 is TGTGCCAGCAGCTTTTCCCGGGACCAAGAGACCCAGTACTTC. Amino acids: CASSFSRDQETQYF.